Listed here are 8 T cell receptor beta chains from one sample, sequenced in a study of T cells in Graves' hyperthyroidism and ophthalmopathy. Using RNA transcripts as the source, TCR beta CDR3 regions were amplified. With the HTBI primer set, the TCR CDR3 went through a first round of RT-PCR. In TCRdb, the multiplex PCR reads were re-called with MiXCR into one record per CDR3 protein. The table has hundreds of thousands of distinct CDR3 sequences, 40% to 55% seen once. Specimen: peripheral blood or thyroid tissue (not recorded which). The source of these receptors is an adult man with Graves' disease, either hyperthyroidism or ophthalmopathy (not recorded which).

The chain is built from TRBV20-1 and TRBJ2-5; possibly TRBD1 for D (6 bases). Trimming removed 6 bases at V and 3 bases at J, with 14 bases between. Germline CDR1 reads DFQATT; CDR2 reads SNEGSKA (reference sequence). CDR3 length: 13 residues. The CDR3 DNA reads TGCAGTGCCCTGCTGGACAGAAAAGAGACCCAGTACTTC. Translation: CSALLDRKETQYF.

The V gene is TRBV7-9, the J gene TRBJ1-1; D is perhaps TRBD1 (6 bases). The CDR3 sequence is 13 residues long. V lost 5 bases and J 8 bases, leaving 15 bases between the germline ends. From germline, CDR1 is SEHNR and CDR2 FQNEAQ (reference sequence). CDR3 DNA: TGTGCCAGCAGCCCCGGGGGGGCTTTAGAAGCTTTCTTT. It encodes CASSPGGALEAFF.

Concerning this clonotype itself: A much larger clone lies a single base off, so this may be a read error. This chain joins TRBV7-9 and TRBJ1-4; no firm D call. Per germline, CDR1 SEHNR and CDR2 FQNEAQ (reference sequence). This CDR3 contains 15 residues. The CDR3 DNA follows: TGTGCCAGCAGTCGGACGGGCACAACTAATGGAAAACTGTTTTTT. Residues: CASSRTGTTNGKLFF.

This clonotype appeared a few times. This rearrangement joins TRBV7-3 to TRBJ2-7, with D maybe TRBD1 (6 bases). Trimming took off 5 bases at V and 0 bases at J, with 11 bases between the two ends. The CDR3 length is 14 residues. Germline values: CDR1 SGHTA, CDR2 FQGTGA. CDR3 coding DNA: TGTGCCAGCAGCCTCCGGGACACCTCCTACGAGCAGTACTTC. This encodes CASSLRDTSYEQYF.

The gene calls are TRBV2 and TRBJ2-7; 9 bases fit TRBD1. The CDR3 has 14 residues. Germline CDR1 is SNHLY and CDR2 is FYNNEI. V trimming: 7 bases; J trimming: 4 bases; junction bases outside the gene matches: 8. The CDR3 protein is CASKDRGQAYEQYF. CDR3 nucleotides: TGTGCCAGCAAGGACAGGGGACAGGCGTACGAGCAGTACTTC.

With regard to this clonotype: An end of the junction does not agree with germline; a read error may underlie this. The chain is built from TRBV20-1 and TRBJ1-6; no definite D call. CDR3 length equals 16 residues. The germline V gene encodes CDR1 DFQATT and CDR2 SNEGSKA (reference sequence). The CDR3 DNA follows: TGCAGTGCTAGAGACAGTCTCCACTCCTATAATTCACCCCTCCATTTT. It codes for CSARDSLHSYNSPLHF.

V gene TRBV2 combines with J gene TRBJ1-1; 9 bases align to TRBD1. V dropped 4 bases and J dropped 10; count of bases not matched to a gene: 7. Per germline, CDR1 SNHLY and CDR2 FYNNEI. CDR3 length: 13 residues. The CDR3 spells CASSGPGQGIAFF. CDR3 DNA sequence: TGTGCCAGCAGTGGACCGGGACAGGGAATAGCTTTCTTT.

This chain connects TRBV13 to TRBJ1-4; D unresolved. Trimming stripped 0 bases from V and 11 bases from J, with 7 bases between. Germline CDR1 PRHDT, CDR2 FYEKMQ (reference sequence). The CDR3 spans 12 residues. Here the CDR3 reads CASSLGGVKLFF. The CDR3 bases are TGTGCCAGCAGCTTAGGGGGTGTTAAACTGTTTTTT.